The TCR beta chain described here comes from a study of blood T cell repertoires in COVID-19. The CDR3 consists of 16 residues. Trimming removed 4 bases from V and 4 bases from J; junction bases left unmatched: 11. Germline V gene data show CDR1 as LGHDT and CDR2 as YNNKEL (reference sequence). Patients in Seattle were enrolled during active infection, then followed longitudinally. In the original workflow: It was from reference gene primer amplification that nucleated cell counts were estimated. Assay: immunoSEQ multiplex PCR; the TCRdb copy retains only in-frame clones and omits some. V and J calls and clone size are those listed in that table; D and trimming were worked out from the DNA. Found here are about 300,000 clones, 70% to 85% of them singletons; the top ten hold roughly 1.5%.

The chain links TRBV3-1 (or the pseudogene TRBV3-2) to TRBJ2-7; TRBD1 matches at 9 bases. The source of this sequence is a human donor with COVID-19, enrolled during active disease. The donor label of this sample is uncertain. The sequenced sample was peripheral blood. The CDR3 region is CASSRSGQGLSYEQYF. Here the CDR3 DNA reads TGTGCCAGCAGCCGATCGGGACAGGGTCTGTCTTACGAGCAGTACTTC.